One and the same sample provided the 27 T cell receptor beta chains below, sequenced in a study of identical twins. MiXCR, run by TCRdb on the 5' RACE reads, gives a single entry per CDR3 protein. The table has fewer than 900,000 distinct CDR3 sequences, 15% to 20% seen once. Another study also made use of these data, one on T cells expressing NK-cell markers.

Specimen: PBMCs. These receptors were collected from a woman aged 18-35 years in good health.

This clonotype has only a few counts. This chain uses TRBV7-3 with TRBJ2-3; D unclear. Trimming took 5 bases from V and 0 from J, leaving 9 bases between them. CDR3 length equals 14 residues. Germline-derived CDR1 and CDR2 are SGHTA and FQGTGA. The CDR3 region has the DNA TGTGCCAGCAGCCCCTACATTAGCACAGATACGCAGTATTTT. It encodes CASSPYISTDTQYF. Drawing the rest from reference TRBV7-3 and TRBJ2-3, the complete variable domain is GAGVSQTPSNKVTEKGKYVELRCDPISGHTALYWYRQSLGQGPEFLIYFQGTGAADDSGLPNDRFFAVRPEGSVSTLKIQRTERGDSAVYLCASSPYISTDTQYFGPGTRLTVL.

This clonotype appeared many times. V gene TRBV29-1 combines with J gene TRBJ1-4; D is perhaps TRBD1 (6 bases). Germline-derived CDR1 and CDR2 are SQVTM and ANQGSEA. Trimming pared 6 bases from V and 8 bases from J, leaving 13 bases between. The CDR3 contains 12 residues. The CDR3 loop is CSVQGLGEKLFF. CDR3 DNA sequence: TGCAGCGTACAGGGATTGGGGGAAAAACTGTTTTTT.

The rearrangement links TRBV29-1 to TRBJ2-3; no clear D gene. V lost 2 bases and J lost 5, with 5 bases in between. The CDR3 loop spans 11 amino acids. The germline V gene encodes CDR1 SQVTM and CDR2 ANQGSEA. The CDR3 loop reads CSVEKGDTQYF. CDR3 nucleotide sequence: TGCAGCGTTGAAAAAGGAGATACGCAGTATTTT.

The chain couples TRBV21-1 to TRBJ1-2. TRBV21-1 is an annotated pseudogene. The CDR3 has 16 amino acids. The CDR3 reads CASSLGSFGSVYGYTF. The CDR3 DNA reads TGTGCCAGCAGCCTGGGGTCGTTCGGTAGTGTCTATGGCTACACCTTC.

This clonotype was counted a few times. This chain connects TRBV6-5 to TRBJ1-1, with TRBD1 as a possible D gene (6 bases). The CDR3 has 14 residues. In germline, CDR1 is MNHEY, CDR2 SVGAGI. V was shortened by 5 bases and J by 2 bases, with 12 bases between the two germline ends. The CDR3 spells CASSNRDINTEAFF. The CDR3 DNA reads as TGTGCCAGCAGTAACAGGGACATTAACACTGAAGCTTTCTTT.

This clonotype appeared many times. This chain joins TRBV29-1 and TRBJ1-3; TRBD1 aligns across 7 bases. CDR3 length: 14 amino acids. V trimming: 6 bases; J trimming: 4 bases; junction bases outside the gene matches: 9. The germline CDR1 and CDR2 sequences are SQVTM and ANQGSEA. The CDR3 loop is CSVPGQPGGNTIYF. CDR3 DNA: TGCAGCGTCCCGGGACAGCCGGGAGGAAACACCATATATTTT.

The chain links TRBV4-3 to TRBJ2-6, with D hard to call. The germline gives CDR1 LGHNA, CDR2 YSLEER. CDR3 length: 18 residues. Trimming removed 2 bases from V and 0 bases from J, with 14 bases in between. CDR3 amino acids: CASSQRQTSSSGANVLTF. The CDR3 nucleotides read TGCGCCAGCAGCCAAAGACAAACTTCCAGCTCTGGGGCCAACGTCCTGACTTTC.

CDR3 amino acids: CSANLGKRFADTQYF. The CDR3 DNA sequence: TGCAGTGCTAACTTGGGGAAAAGGTTCGCAGATACGCAGTATTTT. The chain combines TRBV20-1 with TRBJ2-3; D is undetermined. CDR1 is DFQATT and CDR2 is SNEGSKA in the germline V gene (reference sequence). The V gene lost 4 bases and the J gene lost 4 bases, with 18 bases spanning the gap. CDR3 length: 15 amino acids.

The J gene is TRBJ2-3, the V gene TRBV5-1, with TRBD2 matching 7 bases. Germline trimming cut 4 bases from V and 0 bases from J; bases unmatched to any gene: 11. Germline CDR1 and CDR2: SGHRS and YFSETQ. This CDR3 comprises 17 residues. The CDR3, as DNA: TGCGCCAGCAGCCGGAGCTCGGTTAGCGGGAGCACAGATACGCAGTATTTT. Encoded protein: CASSRSSVSGSTDTQYF.

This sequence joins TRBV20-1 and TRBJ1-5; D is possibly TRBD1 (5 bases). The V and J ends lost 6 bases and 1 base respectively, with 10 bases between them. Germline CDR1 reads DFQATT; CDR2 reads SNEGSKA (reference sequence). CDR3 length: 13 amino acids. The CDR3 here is CSAWGPSNQPQHF. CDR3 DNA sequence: TGCAGTGCCTGGGGACCGAGCAATCAGCCCCAGCATTTT.

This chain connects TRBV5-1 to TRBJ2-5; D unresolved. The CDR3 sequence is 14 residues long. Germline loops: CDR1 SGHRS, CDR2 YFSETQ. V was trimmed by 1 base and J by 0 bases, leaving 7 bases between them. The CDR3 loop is CASSLMEYQETQYF. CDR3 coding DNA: TGCGCCAGCAGCTTGATGGAGTACCAAGAGACCCAGTACTTC. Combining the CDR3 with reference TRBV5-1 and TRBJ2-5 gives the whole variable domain KAGVTQTPRYLIKTRGQQVTLSCSPISGHRSVSWYQQTPGQGLQFLFEYFSETQRNKGNFPGRFSGRQFSNSRSEMNVSTLELGDSALYLCASSLMEYQETQYFGPGTRLLVL.

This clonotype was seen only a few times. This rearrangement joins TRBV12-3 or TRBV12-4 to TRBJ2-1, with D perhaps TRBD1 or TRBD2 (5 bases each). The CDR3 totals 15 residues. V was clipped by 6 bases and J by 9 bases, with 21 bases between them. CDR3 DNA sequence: TGTGCCAGCAGCTCCTCCGGGACGCCACCAGGTGAGCAGTTCTTC. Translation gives CASSSSGTPPGEQFF.

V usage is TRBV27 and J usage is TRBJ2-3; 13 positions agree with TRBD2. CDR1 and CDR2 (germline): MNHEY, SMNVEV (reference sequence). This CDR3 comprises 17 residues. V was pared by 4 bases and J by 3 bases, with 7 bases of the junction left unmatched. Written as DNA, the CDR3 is TGTGCCAGCAGTTCCCAACTAGCGGGAGGGCTTACAGATACGCAGTATTTT. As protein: CASSSQLAGGLTDTQYF.

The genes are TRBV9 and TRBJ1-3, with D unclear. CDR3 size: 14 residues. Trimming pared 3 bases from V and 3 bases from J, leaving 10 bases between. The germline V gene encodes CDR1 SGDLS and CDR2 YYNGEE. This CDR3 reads CASSDLRNGNTIYF. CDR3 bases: TGTGCCAGCAGCGATCTGAGGAATGGAAACACCATATATTTT.

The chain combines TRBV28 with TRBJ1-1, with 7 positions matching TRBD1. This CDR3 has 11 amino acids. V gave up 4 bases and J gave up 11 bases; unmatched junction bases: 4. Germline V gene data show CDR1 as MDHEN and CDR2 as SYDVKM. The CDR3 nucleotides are TGTGCCAGCAGTTGGGGCAGGGGGGCTTTCTTT. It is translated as CASSWGRGAFF.

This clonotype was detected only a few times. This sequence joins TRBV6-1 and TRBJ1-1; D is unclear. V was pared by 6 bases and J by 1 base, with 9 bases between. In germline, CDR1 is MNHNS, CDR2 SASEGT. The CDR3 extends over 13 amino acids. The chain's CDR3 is CASRGGWNTEAFF. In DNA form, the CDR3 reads TGTGCCAGCAGAGGAGGGTGGAACACTGAAGCTTTCTTT.

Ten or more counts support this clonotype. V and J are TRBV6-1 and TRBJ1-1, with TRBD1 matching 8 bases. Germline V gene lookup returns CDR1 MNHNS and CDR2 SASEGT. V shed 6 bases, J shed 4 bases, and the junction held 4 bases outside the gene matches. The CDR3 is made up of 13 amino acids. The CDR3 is CASSHGQGTEAFF. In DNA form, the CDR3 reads TGTGCCAGCAGCCACGGACAGGGCACTGAAGCTTTCTTT.

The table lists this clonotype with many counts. CDR3 in DNA: TGTGCCAGCAGCTCTTGGGGCAATCAGCCCCAGCATTTT. Residues: CASSSWGNQPQHF. V and J are TRBV6-1 and TRBJ1-5; no clear D. Germline-derived CDR1 and CDR2 are MNHNS and SASEGT. V shed 6 bases and J shed 2 bases, with 8 bases lying between them. The CDR3 is 13 amino acids.

CDR3 sequence: CASSLGFRGGVRAQETQYF. The CDR3 DNA follows: TGCGCCAGCAGCTTGGGGTTTCGGGGAGGTGTAAGAGCTCAAGAGACCCAGTACTTC. The chain has TRBV5-1 and TRBJ2-5, with D possibly matching TRBD2 (6 bases). V dropped 0 bases and J dropped 2 bases, with 23 bases sitting between them. The CDR3 is 19 residues long. Germline loops: CDR1 SGHRS, CDR2 YFSETQ.

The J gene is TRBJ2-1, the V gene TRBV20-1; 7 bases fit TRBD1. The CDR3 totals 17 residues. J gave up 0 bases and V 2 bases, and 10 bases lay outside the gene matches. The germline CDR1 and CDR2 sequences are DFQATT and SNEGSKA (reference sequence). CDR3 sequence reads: CSARTLNRDSSYNEQFF. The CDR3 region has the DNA TGCAGTGCTAGAACACTAAACCGGGACAGCTCCTACAATGAGCAGTTCTTC.

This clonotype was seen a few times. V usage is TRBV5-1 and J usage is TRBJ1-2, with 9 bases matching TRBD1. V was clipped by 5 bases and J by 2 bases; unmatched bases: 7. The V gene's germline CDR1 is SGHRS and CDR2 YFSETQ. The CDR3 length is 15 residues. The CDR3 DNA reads TGCGCCAGCAGATTACAACAGGGGGCGAACTATGGCTACACCTTC. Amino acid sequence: CASRLQQGANYGYTF.

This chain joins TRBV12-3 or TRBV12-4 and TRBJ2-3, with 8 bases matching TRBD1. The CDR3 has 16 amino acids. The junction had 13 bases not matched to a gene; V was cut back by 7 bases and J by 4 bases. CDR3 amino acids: CASNPGGGRPPDTQYF. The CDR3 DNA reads TGTGCCAGCAATCCAGGGGGCGGTCGCCCCCCAGATACGCAGTATTTT.

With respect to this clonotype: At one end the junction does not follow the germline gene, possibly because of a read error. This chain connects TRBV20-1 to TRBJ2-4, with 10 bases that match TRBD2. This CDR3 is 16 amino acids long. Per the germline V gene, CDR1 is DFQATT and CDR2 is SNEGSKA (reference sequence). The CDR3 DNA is TGCTGTGCTACGCTCATAGCGGGGGGATTCTTAAACATTCAGTACTTC. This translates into CCATLIAGGFLNIQYF.

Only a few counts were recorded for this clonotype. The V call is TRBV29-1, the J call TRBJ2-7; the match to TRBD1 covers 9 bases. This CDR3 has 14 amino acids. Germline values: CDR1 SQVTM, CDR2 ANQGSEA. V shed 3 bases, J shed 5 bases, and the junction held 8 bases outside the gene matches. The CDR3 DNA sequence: TGCAGCGTTGATCGCGGGACAGGGCCCAACGAGCAGTACTTC. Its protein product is CSVDRGTGPNEQYF.

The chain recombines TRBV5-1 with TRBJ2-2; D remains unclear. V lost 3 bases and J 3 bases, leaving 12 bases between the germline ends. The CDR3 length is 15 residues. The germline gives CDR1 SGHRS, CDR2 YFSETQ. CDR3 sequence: CASSSGASHTGELFF. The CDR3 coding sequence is TGCGCCAGCAGCTCTGGCGCCAGTCACACCGGGGAGCTGTTTTTT.

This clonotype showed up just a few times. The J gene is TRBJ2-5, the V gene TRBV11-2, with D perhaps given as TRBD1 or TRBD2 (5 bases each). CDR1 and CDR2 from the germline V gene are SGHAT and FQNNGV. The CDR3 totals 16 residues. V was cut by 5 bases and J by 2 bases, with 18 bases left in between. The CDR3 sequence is CASSDRIEGRQETQYF. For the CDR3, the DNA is TGTGCCAGCAGCGACCGGATTGAGGGACGACAAGAGACCCAGTACTTC.

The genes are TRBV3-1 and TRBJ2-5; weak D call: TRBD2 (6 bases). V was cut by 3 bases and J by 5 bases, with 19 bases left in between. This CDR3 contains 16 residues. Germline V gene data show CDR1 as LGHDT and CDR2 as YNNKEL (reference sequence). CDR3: CASSHSLLAGRETQYF. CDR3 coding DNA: TGTGCCAGCAGCCACTCCCTTCTCGCGGGAAGGGAGACCCAGTACTTC.